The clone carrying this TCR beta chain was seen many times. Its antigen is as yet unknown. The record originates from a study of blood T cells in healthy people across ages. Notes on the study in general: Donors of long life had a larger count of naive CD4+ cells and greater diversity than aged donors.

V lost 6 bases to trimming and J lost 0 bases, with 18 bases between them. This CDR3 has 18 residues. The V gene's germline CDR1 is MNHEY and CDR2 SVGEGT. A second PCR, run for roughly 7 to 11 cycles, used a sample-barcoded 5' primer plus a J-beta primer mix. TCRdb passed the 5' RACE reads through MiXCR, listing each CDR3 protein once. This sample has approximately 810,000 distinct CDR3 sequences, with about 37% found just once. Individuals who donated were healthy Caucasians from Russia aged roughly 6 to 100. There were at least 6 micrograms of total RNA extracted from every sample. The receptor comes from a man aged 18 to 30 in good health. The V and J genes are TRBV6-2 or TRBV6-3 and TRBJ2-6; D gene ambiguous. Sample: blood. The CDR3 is CASSRLGEPGSGANVLTF. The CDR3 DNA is TGTGCCAGCAGCCGTCTTGGGGAACCCGGCTCTGGGGCCAACGTCCTGACTTTC.